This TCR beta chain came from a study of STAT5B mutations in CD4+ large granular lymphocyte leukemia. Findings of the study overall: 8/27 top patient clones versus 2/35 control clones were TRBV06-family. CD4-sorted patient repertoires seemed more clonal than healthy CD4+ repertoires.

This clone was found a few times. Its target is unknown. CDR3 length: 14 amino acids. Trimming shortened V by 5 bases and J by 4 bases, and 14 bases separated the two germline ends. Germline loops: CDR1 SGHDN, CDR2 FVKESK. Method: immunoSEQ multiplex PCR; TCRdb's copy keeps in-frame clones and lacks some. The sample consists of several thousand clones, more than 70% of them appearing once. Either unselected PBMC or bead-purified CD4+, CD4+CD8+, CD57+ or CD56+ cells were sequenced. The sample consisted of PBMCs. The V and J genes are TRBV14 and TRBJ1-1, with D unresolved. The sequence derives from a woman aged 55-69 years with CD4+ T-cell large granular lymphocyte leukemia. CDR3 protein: CASSEIGGFTEAFF. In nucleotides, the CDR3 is TGTGCCAGCAGCGAGATAGGAGGGTTCACTGAAGCTTTCTTT.